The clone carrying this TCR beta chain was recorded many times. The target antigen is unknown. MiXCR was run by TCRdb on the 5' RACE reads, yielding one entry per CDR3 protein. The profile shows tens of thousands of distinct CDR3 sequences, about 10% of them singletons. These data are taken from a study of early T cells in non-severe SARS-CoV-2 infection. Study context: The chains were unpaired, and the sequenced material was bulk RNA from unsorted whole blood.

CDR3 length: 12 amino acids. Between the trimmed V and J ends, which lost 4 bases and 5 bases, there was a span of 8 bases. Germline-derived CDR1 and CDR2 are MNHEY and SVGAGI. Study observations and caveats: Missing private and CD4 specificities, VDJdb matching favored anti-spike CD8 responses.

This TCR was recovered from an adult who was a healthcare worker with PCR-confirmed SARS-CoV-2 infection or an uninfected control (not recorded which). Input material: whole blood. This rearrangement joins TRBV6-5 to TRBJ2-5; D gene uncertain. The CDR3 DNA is TGTGCCAGCAGTTCCCAGTCCGAGACCCAGTACTTC. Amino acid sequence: CASSSQSETQYF.